This T cell receptor beta chain emerged from a study of blood T cell repertoires in COVID-19. Study at large: COVID-19 samples from acute and convalescent phases originated in the United States, Italy and Spain. PBMCs, B-cell-depleted T cells, or T cells provided the cDNA or gDNA that made up the material.

In the authors' workflow: Amplification with reference gene primers provided the estimates of nucleated cell counts. Sequencing was performed with immunoSEQ multiplex PCR; in TCRdb, only in-frame clones are kept and a portion is missing. The V and J calls and clone size were taken over from that table, and D and trimming were inferred from the DNA. The sample has hundreds of thousands of clones, roughly 89% seen once. V was trimmed by 5 bases and J by 7 bases, leaving 15 bases between them. Germline V gene lookup returns CDR1 SGHDT and CDR2 YYEEEE. The CDR3 sequence is 14 residues long. Cohorts were based on clinical histories the participants reported.

The chain links TRBV5-6 to TRBJ1-4; unclear D gene. The sample was PBMCs or T cells enriched from blood (not recorded which). The TCR originated in a woman aged 18-29 years who had recovered from COVID-19. Here the CDR3 reads CASRLSGGGEKLFF. The CDR3 nucleotides are TGTGCCAGCAGGTTGAGCGGTGGAGGTGAAAAACTGTTTTTT.